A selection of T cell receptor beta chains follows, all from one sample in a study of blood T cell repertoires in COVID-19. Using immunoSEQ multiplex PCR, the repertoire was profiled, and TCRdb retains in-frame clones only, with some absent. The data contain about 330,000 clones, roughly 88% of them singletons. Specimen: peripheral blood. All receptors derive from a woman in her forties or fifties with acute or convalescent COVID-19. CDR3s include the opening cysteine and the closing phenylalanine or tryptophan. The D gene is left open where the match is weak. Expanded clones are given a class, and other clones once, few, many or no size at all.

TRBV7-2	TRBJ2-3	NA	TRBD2	CASSPTGLALGDTQYF
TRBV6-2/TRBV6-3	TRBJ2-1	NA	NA	CASSYSPRYLSYNEQFF
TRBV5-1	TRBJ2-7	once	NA	CASSSNYEQYF
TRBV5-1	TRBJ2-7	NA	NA	CASSSYWTESSYEQYF
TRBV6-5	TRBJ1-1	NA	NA	CASSYSGRRFEAFF
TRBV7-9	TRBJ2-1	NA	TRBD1	CASSLDGTVLDEQFF
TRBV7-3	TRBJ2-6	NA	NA	CASSYRKSTSGANVLTF
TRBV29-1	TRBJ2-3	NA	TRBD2	CSVVMRGVTQYF
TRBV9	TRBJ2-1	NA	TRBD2	CASSVVGLAGGYRNEQFF
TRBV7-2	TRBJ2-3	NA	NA	CASSLAGGDTQYF
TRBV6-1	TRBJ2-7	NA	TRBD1	CASNPRTGGHEQYF
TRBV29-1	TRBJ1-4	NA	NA	CSGLDSRLGDELFF
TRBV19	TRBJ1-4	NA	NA	CASSIYQGRSTNEKLFF
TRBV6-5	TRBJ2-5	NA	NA	CASSPQGNQETQYF
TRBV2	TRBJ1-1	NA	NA	CASRSQGKDTEAFF
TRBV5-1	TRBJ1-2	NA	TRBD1	CASSLGGQPAGYTF
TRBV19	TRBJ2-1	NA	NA	CASSTALRLQTRINEQFF
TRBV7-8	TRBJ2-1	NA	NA	CASSLVRVDEQFF
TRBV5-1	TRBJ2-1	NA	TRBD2	CASSQAGASYNEQFF
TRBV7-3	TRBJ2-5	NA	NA	CASSFWGRSQETQYF
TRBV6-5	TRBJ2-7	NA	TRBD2	CASRQAGPYEQYF
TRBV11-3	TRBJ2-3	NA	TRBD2	CASSQGLAGFTDTQYF
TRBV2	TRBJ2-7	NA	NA	CASSEEVSHEQYF